Listed below are T cell receptor beta chains from one sample, sequenced in a study of blood T cell repertoires in COVID-19. Sequencing was performed with immunoSEQ multiplex PCR; in TCRdb, only in-frame clones are kept and a portion is missing. The sample has under 200,000 clones, about 82% seen once. The sample taken for sequencing was PBMCs or T cells enriched from blood (not recorded which). The receptors originated from a man aged 35 to 55 with acute COVID-19. CDR3s include the opening cysteine and the closing phenylalanine or tryptophan. A D gene is named only where the DNA matches it firmly. Clone size is not always given. Where it is, it says once, few, many or a class for expanded clones.

TRBJ1-6	few	TRBD1	TRBV7-6	CASSLAGTEDSPLHF	TGTGCCAGCAGCTTAGCCGGGACAGAGGATTCACCCCTCCACTTT
TRBJ2-7	NA	TRBD2	TRBV4-1	CASSQSGSSYEQYF	TGCGCCAGCAGCCAAAGCGGGAGTTCCTACGAGCAGTACTTC
TRBJ2-3	NA	TRBD2	TRBV6-5	CASSYDGSGGADTQYF	TGTGCCAGCAGTTACGACGGCTCGGGAGGAGCGGATACGCAGTATTTT
TRBJ2-1	NA	NA	TRBV5-4	CASSNTTAGFF	TGTGCCAGCAGCAATACGACAGCAGGGTTCTTC
TRBJ2-3	NA	NA	TRBV7-6	CASSLLGGAGTDTQYF	TGTGCCAGCAGCTTATTAGGAGGAGCCGGCACAGATACGCAGTATTTT
TRBJ2-2	once	NA	TRBV5-4	CASSFTGGGVGELFF	TGTGCCAGCAGCTTTACAGGGGGAGGGGTCGGGGAGCTGTTTTTT
TRBJ1-1	NA	NA	TRBV18	CASSPLDGDTEAFF	TGTGCCAGCTCACCACTGGACGGGGACACTGAAGCTTTCTTT
TRBJ2-1	NA	TRBD2	TRBV19	CASSSWTSGIPEQFF	TGTGCCAGTAGTTCCTGGACTAGCGGGATCCCTGAGCAGTTCTTC
TRBJ2-2	NA	NA	TRBV9	CASSVVSAGELFF	TGTGCCAGCAGCGTAGTCTCCGCCGGGGAGCTGTTTTTT
TRBJ2-1	NA	TRBD1	TRBV10-3	CAISGRTGGYNEQFF	TGTGCCATCAGTGGGAGGACAGGGGGCTACAATGAGCAGTTCTTC
TRBJ1-1	NA	NA	TRBV27	CASSPQGNTEAFF	TGTGCCAGCAGTCCCCAGGGGAACACTGAAGCTTTCTTT
TRBJ1-1	NA	NA	TRBV5-4	CASSSLEGTEAFF	TGTGCCAGCAGCTCGTTGGAGGGAACTGAAGCTTTCTTT
TRBJ2-1	NA	NA	TRBV5-4	CASSWDGSGYNEQFF	TGTGCCAGCAGCTGGGACGGGAGTGGGTACAATGAGCAGTTCTTC
TRBJ2-7	NA	TRBD2	TRBV2	CARGGVGRPSYEQYF	TGTGCCAGGGGGGGGGTGGGACGGCCAAGCTACGAGCAGTACTTC
TRBJ2-1	NA	NA	TRBV4-1	CASSSQQTTSQEQFF	TGCGCCAGCAGCTCCCAGCAGACAACCTCACAGGAGCAGTTCTTC
TRBJ2-1	NA	TRBD2	TRBV6-5	CASTPPLAGEDEQFF	TGTGCCAGCACCCCACCACTAGCGGGAGAAGATGAGCAGTTCTTC
TRBJ1-5	NA	NA	TRBV27	CAYGRAVNQPQHF	TGTGCCTACGGGAGGGCAGTCAATCAGCCCCAGCATTTT
TRBJ2-7	NA	NA	TRBV25-1	CASSEAGKSYEQYF	TGTGCCAGCAGTGAGGCAGGGAAGTCCTACGAGCAGTACTTC
TRBJ2-1	NA	NA	TRBV9	CASSASLRESYNEQFF	TGTGCCAGCAGCGCCTCCCTAAGGGAGAGTTACAATGAGCAGTTCTTC